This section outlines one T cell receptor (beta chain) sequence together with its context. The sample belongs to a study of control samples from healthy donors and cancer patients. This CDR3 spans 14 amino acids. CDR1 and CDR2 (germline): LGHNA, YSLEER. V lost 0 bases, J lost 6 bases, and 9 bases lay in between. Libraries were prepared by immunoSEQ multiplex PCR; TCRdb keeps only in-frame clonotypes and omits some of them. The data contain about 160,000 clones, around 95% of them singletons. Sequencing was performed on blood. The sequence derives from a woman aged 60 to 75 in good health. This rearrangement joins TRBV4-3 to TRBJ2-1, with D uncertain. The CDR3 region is CASSQETAFNEQFF. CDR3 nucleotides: TGCGCCAGCAGCCAAGAAACGGCATTCAATGAGCAGTTCTTC.